This is a list of T cell receptor beta chains from one sample in a study of beta chain features in type 1 diabetes. Only in-frame clones appear in the TCRdb table, and some are missing; sequencing was by immunoSEQ multiplex PCR. The table lists some 150,000 clones, 10% to 15% of them singletons. The source material was central memory CD4+ T cells from blood. Receptors originate from a man between 18 and 29 years old with type 1 diabetes. The CDR3 runs from the conserved cysteine through the conserved F or W. The D gene is left open where the match is weak. The size field is filled for only some rows; it gives once, few, many or a size class.

v_call,j_call,d_call,clone_size,cdr3_aa,cdr3_nt
TRBV4-2,TRBJ1-5,-,few,CASSQDDGQPQHF,TGTGCCAGCAGCCAAGATGACGGGCAGCCCCAGCATTTT
TRBV5-1,TRBJ2-7,-,few,CASSPVGTYEQYF,TGCGCCAGCAGCCCGGTTGGTACCTACGAGCAGTACTTC
TRBV28,TRBJ1-2,-,-,CASSDYGYTF,TGTGCCAGCAGTGACTATGGCTACACCTTC
TRBV19,TRBJ2-5,TRBD1,few,CASSIPAGGETQYF,TGTGCCAGTAGTATCCCGGCAGGGGGTGAGACCCAGTACTTC
TRBV7-9,TRBJ1-2,TRBD1,-,CASSSTGGTKSYTF,TGTGCCAGCAGCTCGACAGGGGGAACGAAGAGCTACACCTTC
TRBV30,TRBJ2-7,TRBD1,-,CAWSDTGGFEYEQYF,TGTGCCTGGAGTGACACAGGGGGCTTTGAATACGAGCAGTACTTC
TRBV2,TRBJ1-2,TRBD1,few,CASSAGTDYGYTF,TGTGCCAGCAGTGCCGGGACAGATTATGGCTACACCTTC
TRBV7-9,TRBJ2-5,TRBD2,-,CASSFRLAELQETQYF,TGTGCCAGCAGCTTTAGACTAGCGGAACTCCAAGAGACCCAGTACTTC
TRBV30,TRBJ1-5,-,-,CAWSPQPDQPQHF,TGTGCCTGGAGTCCACAACCAGATCAGCCCCAGCATTTT
TRBV29-1,TRBJ1-4,TRBD1,-,CSVTGTGEEKLFF,TGCAGCGTTACCGGGACAGGGGAGGAAAAACTGTTTTTT
TRBV6-5,TRBJ2-7,-,few,CASTGPGVEQYF,TGTGCCAGCACCGGTCCGGGGGTCGAGCAGTACTTC
TRBV6-1,TRBJ1-2,-,few,CASSPTTDYGYTF,TGTGCCAGCAGCCCGACGACGGATTATGGCTACACCTTC
TRBV20-1,TRBJ2-3,-,-,CSALRIDTQYF,TGCAGTGCCCTCCGGATAGATACGCAGTATTTT
TRBV7-9,TRBJ1-6,-,few,CASSLDWNSPLHF,TGTGCCAGCAGCTTGGACTGGAATTCACCCCTCCACTTT
TRBV30,TRBJ2-7,TRBD1,few,CAWSQTGALGRYF,TGTGCCTGGAGTCAGACAGGGGCCCTCGGCCGGTACTTC
TRBV14,TRBJ1-1,-,few,CASSQDSLMNTEAFF,TGTGCCAGCAGCCAAGATAGCCTCATGAACACTGAAGCTTTCTTT
TRBV4-1,TRBJ1-1,-,few,CASSQDRGVPNTEAFF,TGCGCCAGCAGCCAAGATCGGGGGGTCCCGAACACTGAAGCTTTCTTT
TRBV7-6,TRBJ1-3,-,few,CASSPYSGNTIYF,TGTGCCAGCAGCCCCTACTCTGGAAACACCATATATTTT